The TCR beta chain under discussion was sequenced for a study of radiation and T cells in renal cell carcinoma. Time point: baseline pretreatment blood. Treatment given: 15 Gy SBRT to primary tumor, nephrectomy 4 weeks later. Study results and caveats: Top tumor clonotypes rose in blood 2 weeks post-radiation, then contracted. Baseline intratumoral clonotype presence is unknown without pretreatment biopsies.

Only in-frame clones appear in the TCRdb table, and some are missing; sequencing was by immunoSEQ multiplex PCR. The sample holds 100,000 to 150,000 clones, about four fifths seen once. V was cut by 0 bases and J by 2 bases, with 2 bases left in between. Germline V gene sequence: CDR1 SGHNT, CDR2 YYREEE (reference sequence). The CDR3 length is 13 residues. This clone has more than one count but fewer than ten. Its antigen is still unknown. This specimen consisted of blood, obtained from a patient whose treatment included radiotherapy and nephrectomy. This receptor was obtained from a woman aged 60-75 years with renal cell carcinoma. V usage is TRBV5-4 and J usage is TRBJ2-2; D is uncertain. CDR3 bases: TGTGCCAGCAGCTTGGGAAACACCGGGGAGCTGTTTTTT. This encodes CASSLGNTGELFF.